This T cell receptor beta chain was recovered during a study of blood T cell repertoires in COVID-19. Study as a whole: Acute and convalescent COVID-19 specimens originated in the United States, Italy and Spain. The cDNA or gDNA used as material had been derived from T cells, B-cell-depleted T cells, or PBMCs.

The germline gives CDR1 SGHNT, CDR2 YENEEA. This CDR3 is 14 amino acids long. V was pared by 5 bases and J by 8 bases, with 16 bases between. Original processing notes: Using reference gene primer amplification, nucleated cell counts were estimated. Method: immunoSEQ multiplex PCR; TCRdb's copy keeps in-frame clones and lacks some. V, J and clone size were drawn from that table, and D and trimming were deduced from the DNA. This sample yields tens of thousands of clones, of which 70% to 90% are seen a single time; 15% to 20% belongs to the top ten. This clonotype originated in a man aged 70-80 years with acute or convalescent COVID-19. Input material: peripheral blood. The chain uses TRBV11-3 and TRBJ2-1; TRBD2 might be the D (6 bases). Here the CDR3 DNA reads TGTGCCAGCAGCCTCCGCTCCACTAGCCATGAGCAGTTCTTC. Translating it yields CASSLRSTSHEQFF. The full variable domain, with the rest looked up from reference TRBV11-3 and TRBJ2-1, is EAGVVQSPRYKIIEKKQPVAFWCNPISGHNTLYWYLQNLGQGPELLIRYENEEAVDDSQLPKDRFSAERLKGVDSTLKIQPAELGDSAVYLCASSLRSTSHEQFFGPGTRLTVL.